Sequencing of this TCR beta chain was carried out in a study of breast tumors, draining lymph nodes, adjacent tissues. TCRdb called the multiplex PCR reads again in MiXCR, with one record for every CDR3 protein. The profile shows more than 250,000 distinct CDR3 sequences, about 33% of them singletons. Regarding this clonotype: What it binds is not known. A read error may explain this, as a much larger clone is one base away.

Findings of the study overall: That most tumor T cells come from lymph nodes remained unproven. Compared with lymph nodes, tumors were less diverse; compared with nontumor tissue, more. The data were judged consistent with most tumor T cells coming from lymph node and expanding in tumor.

The CDR3 loop spans 13 amino acids. The germline CDR1 and CDR2 sequences are SGHAT and FQNNGV. V lost 2 bases, J lost 10 bases, and 12 bases lay in between. Breast cancer patients provided tissue from their axillary draining lymph nodes. This chain links TRBV11-2 with TRBJ2-1; D is ambiguous. Sequenced: axillary lymph node tissue. The sequence came from a female donor with breast cancer. Some clones in this sample may be carry-over from other donors' samples. CDR3 loop: CASSLYGSSEQFF. CDR3 sequence (DNA): TGTGCCAGCAGCTTATATGGGTCCTCCGAGCAGTTCTTC.